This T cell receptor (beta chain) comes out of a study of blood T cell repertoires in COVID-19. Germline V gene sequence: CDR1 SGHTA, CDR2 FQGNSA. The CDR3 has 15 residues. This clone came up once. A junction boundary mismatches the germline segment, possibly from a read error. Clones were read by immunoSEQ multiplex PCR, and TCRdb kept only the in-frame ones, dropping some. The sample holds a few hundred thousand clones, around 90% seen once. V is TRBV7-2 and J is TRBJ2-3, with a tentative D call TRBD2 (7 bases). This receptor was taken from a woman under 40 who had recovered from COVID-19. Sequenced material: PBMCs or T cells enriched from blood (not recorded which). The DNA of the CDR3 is TGTGCCAGCAACTTATTGGGGGGGGCCGGAGATACGCAGTATTTT. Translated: CASNLLGGAGDTQYF.